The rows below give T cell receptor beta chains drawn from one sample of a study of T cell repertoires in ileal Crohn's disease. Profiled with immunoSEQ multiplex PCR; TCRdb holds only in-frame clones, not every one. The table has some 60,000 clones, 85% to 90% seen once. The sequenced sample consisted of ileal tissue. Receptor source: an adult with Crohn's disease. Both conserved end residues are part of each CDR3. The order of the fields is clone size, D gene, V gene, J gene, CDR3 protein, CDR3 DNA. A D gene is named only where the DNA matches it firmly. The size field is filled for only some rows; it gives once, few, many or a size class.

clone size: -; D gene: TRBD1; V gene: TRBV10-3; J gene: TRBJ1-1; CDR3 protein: CAISSLGGEVGTEAFF; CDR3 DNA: TGTGCCATCAGTAGCCTAGGGGGCGAGGTAGGCACTGAAGCTTTCTTT
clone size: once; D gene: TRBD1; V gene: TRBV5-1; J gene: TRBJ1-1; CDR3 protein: CASSLAQGAGAFF; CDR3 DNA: TGCGCCAGCAGCTTGGCACAGGGGGCAGGAGCTTTCTTT
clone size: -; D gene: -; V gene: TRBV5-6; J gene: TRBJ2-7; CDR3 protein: CASSLDTVAYEQYF; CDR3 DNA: TGTGCCAGCAGCTTGGATACGGTTGCCTACGAGCAGTACTTC
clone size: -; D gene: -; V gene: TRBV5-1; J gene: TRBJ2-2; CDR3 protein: CASSFGQLNTGELFF; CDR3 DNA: TGCGCCAGCAGCTTTGGACAGCTGAACACCGGGGAGCTGTTTTTT
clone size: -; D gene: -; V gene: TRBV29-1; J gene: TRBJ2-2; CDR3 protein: CSVREGGVNTGELFF; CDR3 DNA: TGCAGCGTCCGGGAAGGTGGGGTGAACACCGGGGAGCTGTTTTTT
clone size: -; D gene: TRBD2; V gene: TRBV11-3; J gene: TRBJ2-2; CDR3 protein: CASSPLTSKAGELFF; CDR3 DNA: TGTGCCAGCAGCCCTTTGACTAGCAAGGCCGGGGAGCTGTTTTTT
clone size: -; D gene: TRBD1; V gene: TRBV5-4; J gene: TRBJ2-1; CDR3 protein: CASSRDSHNEQFF; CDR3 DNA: TGTGCCAGCAGCCGGGACAGTCACAATGAGCAGTTCTTC
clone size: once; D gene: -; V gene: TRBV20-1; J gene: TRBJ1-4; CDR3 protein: CSARVSEKLFF; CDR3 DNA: TGCAGTGCTAGAGTCAGCGAGAAACTGTTTTTT
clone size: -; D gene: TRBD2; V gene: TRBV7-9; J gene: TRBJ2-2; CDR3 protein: CASSQWTSGASGATGELFF; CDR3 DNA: TGTGCCAGCAGCCAATGGACTAGCGGGGCCTCGGGTGCCACCGGGGAGCTGTTTTTT
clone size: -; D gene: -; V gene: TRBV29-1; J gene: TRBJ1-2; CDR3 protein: CSAVTGNYGYTF; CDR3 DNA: TGCAGCGCCGTCACAGGGAACTATGGCTACACCTTC
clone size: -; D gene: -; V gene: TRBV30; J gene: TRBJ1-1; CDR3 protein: CAWRRGQLNTEAFF; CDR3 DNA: TGTGCCTGGAGACGCGGACAGCTCAACACTGAAGCTTTCTTT
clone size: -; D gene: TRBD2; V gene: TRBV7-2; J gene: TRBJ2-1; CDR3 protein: CASSFSGINNEQFF; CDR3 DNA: TGTGCCAGCAGCTTTAGCGGGATCAACAATGAGCAGTTCTTC
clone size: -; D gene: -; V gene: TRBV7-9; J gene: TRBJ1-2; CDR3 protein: CASSLVGENYGYTF; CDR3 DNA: TGTGCCAGCAGCTTAGTTGGAGAAAACTATGGCTACACCTTC
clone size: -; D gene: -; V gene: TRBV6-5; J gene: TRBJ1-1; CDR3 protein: CASSYSDGLEAFF; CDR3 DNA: TGTGCCAGCAGTTACTCGGATGGGCTTGAAGCTTTCTTT
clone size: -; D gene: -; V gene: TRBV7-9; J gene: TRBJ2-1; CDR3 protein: CASSLGSRLGEQFF; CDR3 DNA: TGTGCCAGCAGCTTAGGATCTAGACTCGGTGAGCAGTTCTTC
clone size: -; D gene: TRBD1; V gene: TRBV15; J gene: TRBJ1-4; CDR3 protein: CATSTPTGLNEKLFF; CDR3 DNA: TGTGCCACCAGCACTCCGACAGGGTTGAATGAAAAACTGTTTTTT
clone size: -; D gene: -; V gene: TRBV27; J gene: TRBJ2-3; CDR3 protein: CASGPLEWKEDTQYF; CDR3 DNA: TGTGCCAGCGGCCCCCTAGAGTGGAAAGAGGATACGCAGTATTTT
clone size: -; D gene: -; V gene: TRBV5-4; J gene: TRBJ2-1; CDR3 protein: CASRTGGWDEQFF; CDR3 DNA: TGTGCCAGCCGAACAGGCGGTTGGGATGAGCAGTTCTTC
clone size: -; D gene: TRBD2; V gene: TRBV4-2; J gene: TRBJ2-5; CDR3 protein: CASSQRSWTGGPGETQYF; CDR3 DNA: TGTGCCAGCAGCCAAAGGAGTTGGACGGGGGGGCCGGGAGAGACCCAGTACTTC
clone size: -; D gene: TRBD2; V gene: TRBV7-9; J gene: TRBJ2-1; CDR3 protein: CASSPKGLGSNEQFF; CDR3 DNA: TGTGCCAGCAGCCCAAAAGGACTAGGTAGCAATGAGCAGTTCTTC
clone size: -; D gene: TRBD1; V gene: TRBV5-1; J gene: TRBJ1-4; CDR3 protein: CASSPETGATYEKLFF; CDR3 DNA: TGCGCCAGCAGCCCCGAGACAGGGGCCACTTACGAAAAACTGTTTTTT
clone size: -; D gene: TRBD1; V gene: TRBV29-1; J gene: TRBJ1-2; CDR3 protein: CSVATTTGSTYGYTF; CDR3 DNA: TGCAGCGTTGCGACAACGACAGGGTCGACCTATGGCTACACCTTC
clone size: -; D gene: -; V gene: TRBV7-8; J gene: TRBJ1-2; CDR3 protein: CASSPPTGIDYGYTF; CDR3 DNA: TGTGCCAGCAGCCCCCCCACAGGGATAGACTATGGCTACACCTTC